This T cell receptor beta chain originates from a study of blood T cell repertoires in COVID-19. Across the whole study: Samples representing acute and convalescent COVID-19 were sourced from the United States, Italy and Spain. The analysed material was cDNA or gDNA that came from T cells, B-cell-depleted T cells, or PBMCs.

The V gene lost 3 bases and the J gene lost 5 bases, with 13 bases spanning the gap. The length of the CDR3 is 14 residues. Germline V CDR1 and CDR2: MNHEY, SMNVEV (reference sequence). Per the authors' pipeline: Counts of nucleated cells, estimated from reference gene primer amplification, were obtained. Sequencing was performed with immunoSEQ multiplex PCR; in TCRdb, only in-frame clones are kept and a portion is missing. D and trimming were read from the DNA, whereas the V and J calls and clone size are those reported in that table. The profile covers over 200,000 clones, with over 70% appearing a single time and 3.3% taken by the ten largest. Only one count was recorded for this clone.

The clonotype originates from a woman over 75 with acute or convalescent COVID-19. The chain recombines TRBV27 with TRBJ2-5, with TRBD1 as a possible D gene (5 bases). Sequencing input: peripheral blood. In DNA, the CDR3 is TGTGCCAGCAGTTTTTTTCAGGGCGCTGAGACCCAGTACTTC. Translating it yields CASSFFQGAETQYF.